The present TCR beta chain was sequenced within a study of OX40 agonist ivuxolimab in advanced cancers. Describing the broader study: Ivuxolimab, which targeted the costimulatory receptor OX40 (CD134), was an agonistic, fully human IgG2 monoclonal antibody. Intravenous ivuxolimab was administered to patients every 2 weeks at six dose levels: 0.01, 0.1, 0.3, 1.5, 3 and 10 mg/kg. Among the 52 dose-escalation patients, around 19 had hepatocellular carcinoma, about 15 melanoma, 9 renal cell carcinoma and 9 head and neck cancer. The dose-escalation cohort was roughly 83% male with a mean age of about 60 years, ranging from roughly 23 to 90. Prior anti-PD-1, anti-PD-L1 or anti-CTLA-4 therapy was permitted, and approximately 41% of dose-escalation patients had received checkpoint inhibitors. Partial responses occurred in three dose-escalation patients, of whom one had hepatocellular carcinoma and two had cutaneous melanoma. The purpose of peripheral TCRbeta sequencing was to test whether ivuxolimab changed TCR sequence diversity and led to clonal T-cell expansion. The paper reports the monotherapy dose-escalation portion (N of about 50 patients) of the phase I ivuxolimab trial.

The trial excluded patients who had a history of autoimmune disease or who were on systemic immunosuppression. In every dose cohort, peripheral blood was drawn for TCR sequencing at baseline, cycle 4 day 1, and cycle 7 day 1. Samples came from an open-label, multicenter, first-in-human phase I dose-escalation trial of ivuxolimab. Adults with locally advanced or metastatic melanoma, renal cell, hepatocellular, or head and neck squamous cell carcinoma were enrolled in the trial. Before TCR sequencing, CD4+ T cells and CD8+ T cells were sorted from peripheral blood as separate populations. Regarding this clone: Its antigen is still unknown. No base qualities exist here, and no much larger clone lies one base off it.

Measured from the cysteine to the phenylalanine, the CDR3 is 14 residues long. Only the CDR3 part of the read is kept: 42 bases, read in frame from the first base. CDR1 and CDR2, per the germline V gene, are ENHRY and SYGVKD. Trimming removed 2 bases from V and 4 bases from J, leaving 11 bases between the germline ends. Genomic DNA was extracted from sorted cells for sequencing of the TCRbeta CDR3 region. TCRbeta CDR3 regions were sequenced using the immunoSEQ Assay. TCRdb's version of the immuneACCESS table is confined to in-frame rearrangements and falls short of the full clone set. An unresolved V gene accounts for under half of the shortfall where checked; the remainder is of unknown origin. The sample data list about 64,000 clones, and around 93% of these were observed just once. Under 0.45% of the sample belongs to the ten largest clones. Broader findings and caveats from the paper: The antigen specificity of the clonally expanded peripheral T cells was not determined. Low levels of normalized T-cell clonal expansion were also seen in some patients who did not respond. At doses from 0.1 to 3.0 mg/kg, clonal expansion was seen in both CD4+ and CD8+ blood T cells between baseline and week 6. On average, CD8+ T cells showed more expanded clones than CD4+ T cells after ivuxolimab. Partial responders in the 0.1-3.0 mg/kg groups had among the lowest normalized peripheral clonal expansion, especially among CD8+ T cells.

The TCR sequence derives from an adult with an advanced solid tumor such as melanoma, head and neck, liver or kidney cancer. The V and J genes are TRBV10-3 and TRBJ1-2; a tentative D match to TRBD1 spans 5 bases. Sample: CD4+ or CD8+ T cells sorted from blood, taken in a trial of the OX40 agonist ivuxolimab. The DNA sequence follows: TGTGCCATCAGTGAGCGTGACAGCATCTATGGCTACACCTTC. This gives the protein CAISERDSIYGYTF.